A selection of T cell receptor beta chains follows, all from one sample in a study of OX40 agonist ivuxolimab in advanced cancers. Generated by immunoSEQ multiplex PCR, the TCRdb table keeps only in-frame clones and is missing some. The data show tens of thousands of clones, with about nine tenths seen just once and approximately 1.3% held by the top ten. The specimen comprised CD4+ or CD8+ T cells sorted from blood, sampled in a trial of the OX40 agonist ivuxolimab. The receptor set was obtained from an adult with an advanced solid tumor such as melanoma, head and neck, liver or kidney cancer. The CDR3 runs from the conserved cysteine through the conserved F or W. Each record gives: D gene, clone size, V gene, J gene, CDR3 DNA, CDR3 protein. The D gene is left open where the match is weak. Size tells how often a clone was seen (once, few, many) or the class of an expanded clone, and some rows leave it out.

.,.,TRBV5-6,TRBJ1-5,TGTGCCAGCAGCTTGGGGGGTTTGGGCAATCAGCCCCAGCATTTT,CASSLGGLGNQPQHF
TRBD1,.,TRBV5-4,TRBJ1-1,TGTGCCAGCAGCTCATGGGACAGAAAGAACACTGAAGCTTTCTTT,CASSSWDRKNTEAFF
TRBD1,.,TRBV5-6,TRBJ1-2,TGTGCCAGCAGACCCATGGGGACAGGGGTCTATGGCTACACCTTC,CASRPMGTGVYGYTF
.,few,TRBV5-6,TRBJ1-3,TGTGCCAGCAGCTTGACCGGCAGGAGCTCTGGAAACACCATATATTTT,CASSLTGRSSGNTIYF
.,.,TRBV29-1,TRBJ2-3,TGCAGCGTTCCTCTCGGGGGCTGGACAGATACGCAGTATTTT,CSVPLGGWTDTQYF
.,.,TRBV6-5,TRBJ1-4,TGTGCCAGCAGTTACGGGGGGATAAATGAAAAACTGTTTTTT,CASSYGGINEKLFF
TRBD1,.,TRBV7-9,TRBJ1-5,TGTGCCAGCAGTAGTGGACAGGGACCTAATCAGCCCCAGCATTTT,CASSSGQGPNQPQHF
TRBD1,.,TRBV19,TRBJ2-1,TGTGCCAGTAGTATGATGCCAGGACAGGGCCACAATGAGCAGTTCTTC,CASSMMPGQGHNEQFF
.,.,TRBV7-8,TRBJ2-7,TGTGCCAGCAGCACCCGAGGGGGGCTCGACGAGCAGTACTTC,CASSTRGGLDEQYF
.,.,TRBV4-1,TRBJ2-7,TGCGCCAGCAGCCAGGACCACAGCTACTCCTACGAGCAGTACTTC,CASSQDHSYSYEQYF
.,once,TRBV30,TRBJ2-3,TGTGCCTGGAGTAGGATGGGCACAGATACGCAGTATTTT,CAWSRMGTDTQYF
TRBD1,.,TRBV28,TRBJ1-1,TGTGCCAGCAGCGACAGGGGCCCTGAAGCTTTCTTT,CASSDRGPEAFF